Below are 24 T cell receptor beta chains sequenced from a single sample in a study of identical twins. TCRdb fed the 5' RACE reads into MiXCR, producing one record per CDR3 protein. Seen here are 400,000 to 600,000 distinct CDR3 sequences, approximately 20% observed once, and the top ten hold more than 0.4%. These records were also assigned to another study, of yellow fever vaccine responses in identical twins.

The sample taken for sequencing was CD4+ T cells sorted from blood. The receptors here all came from a woman between 18 and 29 years old in good health.

This clonotype was observed a few times. J is TRBJ2-7 and V is TRBV7-2, with 9 bases matching TRBD2. CDR3 length: 14 residues. The V segment lost 5 bases and the J segment 4 bases; nucleotides outside the gene matches: 6. Germline values: CDR1 SGHTA, CDR2 FQGNSA. The CDR3 DNA reads as TGTGCCAGCAGCACCCCGGGACTAGCTTACGAGCAGTACTTC. This codes for CASSTPGLAYEQYF.

This clonotype turned up a few times. The chain employs TRBV9 and TRBJ1-5; possibly TRBD1 for D (6 bases). V lost 0 bases, J lost 2 bases, and 9 bases lay in between. The germline gives CDR1 SGDLS, CDR2 YYNGEE. This CDR3 region has 15 residues. The CDR3 loop is CASSVGAGGNQPQHF. In DNA, the CDR3 is TGTGCCAGCAGCGTAGGGGCAGGGGGCAATCAGCCCCAGCATTTT.

This clonotype was picked up a small number of times. The genes are TRBV20-1 and TRBJ1-5; D uncertain. The V and J ends lost 3 bases and 3 bases respectively, with 9 bases between them. Germline V gives CDR1 DFQATT, CDR2 SNEGSKA (reference sequence). CDR3 length: 13 amino acids. The CDR3 DNA is TGCAGTGCTAGGTGGCGGAACAATCAGCCCCAGCATTTT. The encoded protein is CSARWRNNQPQHF.

The V and J genes are TRBV7-2 and TRBJ2-5, with unresolved D. Per the germline V gene, CDR1 is SGHTA and CDR2 is FQGNSA. CDR3 length: 16 residues. V lost 1 base to trimming and J lost 1 base, with 13 bases between them. The CDR3 here is CASSLVVQVPQETQYF. DNA for the CDR3: TGTGCCAGCAGCTTAGTGGTTCAGGTCCCCCAAGAGACCCAGTACTTC.

V is TRBV4-2 and J is TRBJ1-6; 8 bases fit TRBD1. The CDR3 spans 14 residues. V shed 6 bases, J shed 4 bases, and the junction held 2 bases outside the gene matches. Per germline, CDR1 LGHNA and CDR2 YNFKEQ. The CDR3 loop reads CASSGDRYNSPLHF. CDR3 DNA: TGTGCCAGCAGTGGGGACAGGTATAATTCACCCCTCCACTTT.

The chain joins TRBV20-1 to TRBJ2-3; TRBD2 agrees at 9 bases. J was trimmed by 9 bases and V by 3 bases; bases with no gene match: 7. Per the germline V gene, CDR1 is DFQATT and CDR2 is SNEGSKA (reference sequence). This CDR3 contains 13 residues. The CDR3 here is CSASLLAGLTQYF. CDR3 bases: TGCAGTGCTAGTTTACTAGCGGGTTTAACGCAGTATTTT.

The sample holds a few counts of this clonotype. CDR3: CSVEDGVSYNEQFF. The CDR3 nucleotides read TGCAGCGTTGAAGATGGGGTCTCCTACAATGAGCAGTTCTTC. The chain carries TRBV29-1 and TRBJ2-1; D remains ambiguous. Trimming left V 0 bases short and J 0 bases short, with 6 bases between. This CDR3 is built from 14 residues. The germline V gene has CDR1 SQVTM and CDR2 ANQGSEA.

This chain links TRBV29-1 with TRBJ2-1; 8 nucleotides align to TRBD1. V was clipped by 0 bases and J by 8 bases; unmatched bases: 15. The CDR3 extends over 17 amino acids. Germline V gene lookup returns CDR1 SQVTM and CDR2 ANQGSEA. The CDR3 loop reads CSVEDRLGQVHEDEQFF. CDR3 sequence (DNA): TGCAGCGTTGAAGATCGTCTGGGACAGGTCCATGAGGATGAGCAGTTCTTC.

This clonotype was detected only a few times. J is TRBJ1-2 and V is TRBV12-3 or TRBV12-4; the D is unclear. There are 12 residues in the CDR3. Trimming removed 6 bases at V and 6 bases at J, with 11 bases between. CDR3 sequence reads: CASRLSRDGYTF. The CDR3 nucleotides are TGTGCCAGCAGACTCTCGCGGGATGGCTACACCTTC.

This clonotype was detected only a few times. This chain connects TRBV4-2 to TRBJ1-1; unclear D gene. There are 15 residues in the CDR3. Germline V gene lookup returns CDR1 LGHNA and CDR2 YNFKEQ. V lost 1 base to trimming and J lost 0 bases, with 9 bases between them. The CDR3 sequence is CASSQVAHLNTEAFF. The CDR3 region has the DNA TGTGCCAGCAGCCAAGTGGCACACCTGAACACTGAAGCTTTCTTT.

The rearrangement links TRBV12-3 or TRBV12-4 to TRBJ1-2, with D uncertain. Trimming removed 6 bases from V and 2 bases from J, with 10 bases in between. The CDR3 extends over 13 amino acids. CDR3 protein: CASSPPSNYGYTF. CDR3 sequence (DNA): TGTGCCAGCAGCCCCCCATCCAACTATGGCTACACCTTC.

The gene calls are TRBV6-1 and TRBJ1-4, with D hard to call. This CDR3 region has 13 residues. Deletions cut 7 bases from V and 0 bases from J, with 6 bases between. Germline CDR1 is MNHNS and CDR2 is SASEGT. The CDR3 DNA follows: TGTGCCAGCATGAGAACAACTAATGAAAAACTGTTTTTT. The encoded protein is CASMRTTNEKLFF.

V gene TRBV3-1 combines with J gene TRBJ2-5; D is undetermined. CDR1 LGHDT and CDR2 YNNKEL come from the germline V gene (reference sequence). The CDR3 totals 15 residues. Between the trimmed V and J ends, which lost 3 bases and 4 bases, there was a span of 15 bases. The DNA for the CDR3 is TGTGCCAGCAGCCACCCTAGGATCCGGTTAGAGACCCAGTACTTC. It encodes CASSHPRIRLETQYF.

The V and J genes are TRBV27 and TRBJ2-5, with no clear D. The germline V gene encodes CDR1 MNHEY and CDR2 SMNVEV (reference sequence). The CDR3 extends over 13 amino acids. V was pared by 0 bases and J by 2 bases, with 4 bases between. CDR3 loop: CASSLSWQETQYF. DNA for the CDR3: TGTGCCAGCAGTTTATCCTGGCAAGAGACCCAGTACTTC.

This clonotype occurred many times. The chain is built from TRBV12-3 or TRBV12-4 and TRBJ2-1, with 13 bases that match TRBD2. J gave up 9 bases and V 5 bases, and 7 bases lay outside the gene matches. CDR3 length equals 15 residues. CDR3 nucleotides: TGTGCCAGCAGTCCTGGGACTAGCGGGATCGGTGAGCAGTTCTTC. Its protein is CASSPGTSGIGEQFF.

This chain joins TRBV3-1 and TRBJ1-1; D is unresolved. Deletions cut 2 bases from V and 4 bases from J, with 14 bases between. Germline CDR1 reads LGHDT; CDR2 reads YNNKEL (reference sequence). This CDR3 region has 15 residues. The CDR3, as DNA: TGTGCCAGCAGCCAACCGCGCGCTGGGCTCACTGAAGCTTTCTTT. It is translated as CASSQPRAGLTEAFF.

The J gene is TRBJ2-7, the V gene TRBV20-1; D is ambiguous. V shed 0 bases and J shed 2 bases, with 5 bases lying between them. The CDR3 is 12 residues long. Germline values: CDR1 DFQATT, CDR2 SNEGSKA (reference sequence). CDR3 coding DNA: TGCAGTGCTAGAGACGGAACCTACGAGCAGTACGTC. Its translation: CSARDGTYEQYV.

This clonotype has only a few counts. J is TRBJ1-1 and V is TRBV3-1; tentative D call: TRBD1 (5 bases). CDR1 and CDR2 from the germline V gene are LGHDT and YNNKEL (reference sequence). The CDR3 spans 15 residues. The ends were cut back, 0 bases at V and 1 base at J, with 9 bases in the middle. This CDR3 is CASSQDRVGNTEAFF. CDR3 in DNA: TGTGCCAGCAGCCAAGACAGGGTAGGGAACACTGAAGCTTTCTTT.

This clonotype has only a few counts. The chain joins TRBV5-5 to TRBJ2-7, with a weak D call TRBD1 (6 bases). The V end lost 0 bases, the J end lost 3 bases, and 10 bases lay between the germline ends. The CDR3 is 14 residues long. The V gene's germline CDR1 is SGHKS and CDR2 YYEKEE (reference sequence). The chain's CDR3 is CASSLGGLYYEQYV. The CDR3 DNA is TGTGCCAGCAGCTTGGGGGGGCTGTACTACGAGCAGTACGTC.

This clonotype has at least ten counts. This chain links TRBV6-5 with TRBJ2-1; D possibly uses TRBD1 or TRBD2 (5 bases each). Germline-derived CDR1 and CDR2 are MNHEY and SVGAGI. V lost 4 bases and J 13 bases, leaving 20 bases between the germline ends. This CDR3 region has 14 residues. This chain's CDR3 is CASSSPLSPGRQFF. The CDR3 DNA reads TGTGCCAGCAGTTCCCCTCTATCCCCGGGACGACAGTTCTTC.

This chain uses TRBV20-1 with TRBJ2-1; possibly TRBD2 for D (7 bases). With 1 base removed from V and 8 bases from J, the gap between germline ends came to 18 bases. Germline-derived CDR1 and CDR2 are DFQATT and SNEGSKA (reference sequence). The length of the CDR3 is 15 residues. CDR3 nucleotide sequence: TGCAGTGCTAGAGTGGGAGGGGGGCAATTGCATGAGCAGTTCTTC. Translating it yields CSARVGGGQLHEQFF.

This chain joins TRBV14 and TRBJ2-2; D not certain. The CDR3 is 14 residues long. Trimming removed 0 bases at V and 2 bases at J, with 4 bases between. From germline, CDR1 is SGHDN and CDR2 FVKESK. CDR3 loop: CASSQDHNTGELFF. CDR3 nucleotides: TGTGCCAGCAGCCAAGATCACAACACCGGGGAGCTGTTTTTT.

The chain's CDR3 is CASRLRTSNNNEQFF. The CDR3 bases are TGTGCCAGCAGGCTCAGGACTAGCAATAACAATGAGCAGTTCTTC. V is TRBV6-2 or TRBV6-3 and J is TRBJ2-1, with 8 bases that match TRBD2. V lost 6 bases, J lost 5 bases, and 9 bases stayed unmatched. The CDR3 consists of 15 residues. Germline assignment: CDR1 MNHEY and CDR2 SVGEGT.

This clonotype was found a few times. The chain is built from TRBV19 and TRBJ1-3; 8 nucleotides match TRBD1. This CDR3 is 16 amino acids long. CDR1 is LNHDA and CDR2 is SQIVND in the germline V gene (reference sequence). Trimming at V came to 9 bases and at J to 0 bases, leaving 10 bases not matched to a gene. The CDR3 DNA is TGTGCCAGCCTGGGACAGGCGTTTTACTCTGGAAACACCATATATTTT. It specifies CASLGQAFYSGNTIYF. Full variable domain (remainder filled in from reference TRBV19 and TRBJ1-3): DGGITQSPKYLFRKEGQNVTLSCEQNLNHDAMYWYRQDPGQGLRLIYYSQIVNDFQKGDIAEGYSVSREKKESFPLTVTSAQKNPTAFYLCASLGQAFYSGNTIYFGEGSWLTVV.